Each of the 18 T cell receptor beta chains below was sequenced from the same sample in a study of glioma-infiltrating T cells. TCR alpha and beta CDR3 regions were amplified from RNA using iRepertoire nested multiplex PCR. In TCRdb, the multiplex PCR reads were re-called with MiXCR into one record per CDR3 protein. The repertoire includes approximately 100,000 distinct CDR3 sequences, less than 30% of them detected once, and just under 35% sits in the top ten. Sequenced: glioma tissue, nonneoplastic brain tissue, or PBMCs (not recorded which). Every receptor here comes from a human donor with low-grade glioma or glioblastoma, undergoing nonglioma brain surgery, or in good health (not recorded which).

In its sample, this clonotype was seen many times. The chain employs TRBV7-9 and TRBJ2-4; unclear D gene. Germline CDR1 reads SEHNR; CDR2 reads FQNEAQ (reference sequence). The CDR3 sequence is 12 residues long. V shed 1 base and J shed 13 bases, with 11 bases lying between them. The CDR3 DNA reads TGTGCCAGCAGCTTAGATCTTTCCATGCAGTACTTC. Protein: CASSLDLSMQYF.

This clonotype was seen at least ten times. This sequence joins TRBV2 and TRBJ1-1; no clear D. This CDR3 spans 11 amino acids. Germline lookup yields CDR1 SNHLY and CDR2 FYNNEI. The V end was cut by 9 bases, the J end by 5 bases, with 10 bases between. In nucleotides, the CDR3 is TGTGCCAGAGGTAGGGTGACTGAAGCTTTCTTT. Amino acid sequence: CARGRVTEAFF.

This clonotype was detected many times. This chain connects TRBV7-2 to TRBJ2-3; either TRBD1 or TRBD2 may supply D (5 bases each). This CDR3 contains 15 residues. Germline V lookup: CDR1 SGHTA, CDR2 FQGNSA. Trimming stripped 7 bases from V and 2 bases from J, with 16 bases between. CDR3 sequence (DNA): TGTGCCAGCACTCAATGGGGACCGTACACAGATACGCAGTATTTT. Its translation: CASTQWGPYTDTQYF.

This clonotype has a count of ten or more. V is TRBV27 and J is TRBJ1-2; perhaps TRBD1 as D (6 bases). CDR1 is MNHEY, CDR2 SMNVEV, per germline (reference sequence). V lost 5 bases to trimming and J lost 6 bases, with 19 bases between them. CDR3 length: 15 residues. This chain's CDR3 is CASSPRGTLVNGYTF. As DNA, the CDR3 is TGTGCCAGCAGTCCTCGTGGGACACTCGTGAATGGCTACACCTTC.

This clonotype came up many times. V is TRBV4-2 and J is TRBJ2-7; TRBD1 might be the D (6 bases). There are 14 residues in the CDR3. The ends were cut back, 4 bases at V and 3 bases at J, with 13 bases in the middle. Germline V gives CDR1 LGHNA, CDR2 YNFKEQ. The CDR3 loop reads CASSRRGAVYEQYF. CDR3 nucleotide sequence: TGTGCCAGCAGCCGCAGGGGCGCCGTCTACGAGCAGTACTTC.

In this sample, this clonotype turned up a few times. The gene calls are TRBV7-2 and TRBJ2-1, with TRBD2 as a possible D gene (7 bases). The V end was cut by 5 bases, the J end by 4 bases, with 21 bases between. Germline lookup yields CDR1 SGHTA and CDR2 FQGNSA. CDR3 length: 17 amino acids. The chain's CDR3 is CASSPRGGAVVYNEQFF. Here the CDR3 DNA reads TGTGCCAGCAGCCCAAGGGGGGGAGCGGTTGTTTACAATGAGCAGTTCTTC.

Many counts were recorded for this clonotype. The chain recombines TRBV4-3 with TRBJ1-1; 8 bases are shared with TRBD1. The V and J ends lost 1 base and 1 base, in that order; junction bases with no gene match: 2. The V gene's germline CDR1 is LGHNA and CDR2 YSLEER. The CDR3 has 15 residues. The CDR3 DNA reads TGCGCCAGCAGCCAAGTTCAGGGGGCGAACACTGAAGCTTTCTTT. Protein product: CASSQVQGANTEAFF.

This clonotype was counted ten times or more. The J gene is TRBJ2-7, the V gene TRBV28; 9 bases are shared with TRBD2. CDR1 is MDHEN and CDR2 is SYDVKM in the germline V gene. This CDR3 is 14 amino acids long. Trimming took 3 bases from V and 5 from J; bases not matched to a gene: 5. CDR3 nucleotides: TGTGCCAGCAGTTTTAAGCGGGAGGCCCACGAGCAGTACTTC. It encodes CASSFKREAHEQYF.

This clonotype was seen many times. This sequence joins TRBV7-3 and TRBJ2-7; D not resolved. The germline V gene has CDR1 SGHTA and CDR2 FQGTGA. CDR3 size: 14 residues. The V end lost 5 bases, the J end lost 1 base, and 12 bases lay between the germline ends. The CDR3 sequence: CASSLGYGSYEQYF. DNA of the CDR3: TGTGCCAGCAGCCTAGGGTACGGATCCTACGAGCAGTACTTC.

Comments on this clonotype: This may be a read error, as it is one base from a much larger clone. The CDR3, as DNA: TGTGCCAGCAGCTCGGAACCCGACTACGAGCAGTACTTC. This translates into CASSSEPDYEQYF. The J gene is TRBJ2-7, the V gene TRBV7-9; D ambiguous. The CDR3 contains 13 residues. V was trimmed by 4 bases and J by 3 bases, leaving 10 bases between them. CDR1 and CDR2 from the germline V gene are SEHNR and FQNEAQ (reference sequence).

This clonotype was counted many times. This CDR3 reads CASSGSKTQYF. In DNA, the CDR3 is TGTGCCAGCAGCGGGTCTAAGACCCAGTACTTC. The genes are TRBV7-2 and TRBJ2-5, with unresolved D. CDR1 and CDR2 from the germline V gene are SGHTA and FQGNSA. The germline V and J ends were trimmed by 5 bases and 6 bases, with 7 bases remaining between them. This CDR3 spans 11 amino acids.

A note on this clonotype: A much more abundant neighbour one base away suggests this may be a read error. The chain carries TRBV24-1 and TRBJ2-7; 7 nucleotides line up with TRBD1. The ends lost 3 bases at V and 3 bases at J; junction bases unmatched: 7. The CDR3 is 15 residues long. Germline CDR1 KGHDR, CDR2 SFDVKD. As DNA, the CDR3 is TGTGCCACCAGTGATCCCGGGACAGCTAGCTACGAGCAGTACTTC. Its protein is CATSDPGTASYEQYF.

This clonotype was observed at least ten times. The chain employs TRBV28 and TRBJ2-1; D unclear. The CDR3 is 16 amino acids. Germline V CDR1 and CDR2: MDHEN, SYDVKM. The V end lost 3 bases, the J end lost 2 bases, and 14 bases lay between the germline ends. The CDR3 DNA reads as TGTGCCAGCAGTTTCTCACCGGAACGGCCCTACAATGAGCAGTTCTTC. Translating it yields CASSFSPERPYNEQFF.

This clonotype was seen repeatedly, ten times or more. The gene calls are TRBV7-8 and TRBJ2-3; no reliable D call. Germline CDR1 SGHVS, CDR2 FQNEAQ. This CDR3 region has 13 residues. The V gene lost 1 base and the J gene lost 2 bases, with 4 bases spanning the gap. The CDR3 sequence is CASSLGLTDTQYF. DNA of the CDR3: TGTGCCAGCAGCTTAGGGCTCACAGATACGCAGTATTTT.

The rearrangement joins TRBV4-1 to TRBJ2-7; no clear D gene. The CDR3 is 13 residues long. Germline values: CDR1 MGHRA, CDR2 YSYEKL. Deletions cut 3 bases from V and 0 bases from J, with 6 bases between. CDR3 sequence reads: CASSQNFSYEQYF. The CDR3 DNA follows: TGCGCCAGCAGCCAGAACTTCTCCTACGAGCAGTACTTC.

The J gene is TRBJ2-3, the V gene TRBV12-3 or TRBV12-4; TRBD1 might be the D (5 bases). Trimming stripped 3 bases from V and 4 bases from J, with 8 bases between. The CDR3 is made up of 13 amino acids. The DNA of the CDR3 is TGTGCCAGCAGTTTGGGGCAGGCAGATACGCAGTATTTT. Translated, it gives CASSLGQADTQYF.

This clonotype was recorded at least ten times. V and J are TRBV20-1 and TRBJ1-4; no clear D gene. This CDR3 has 13 residues. V was cut by 0 bases and J by 5 bases, with 7 bases left in between. The V gene's germline CDR1 is DFQATT and CDR2 SNEGSKA (reference sequence). The CDR3 spells CSAREVANEKLFF. Here the CDR3 DNA reads TGCAGTGCTAGAGAGGTCGCCAATGAAAAACTGTTTTTT.

This chain connects TRBV6-5 to TRBJ2-1; possibly TRBD1 or TRBD2 for D (7 bases each). V was pared by 4 bases and J by 7 bases, with 14 bases between. The CDR3 runs to 14 residues. The germline V gene encodes CDR1 MNHEY and CDR2 SVGAGI. The CDR3 loop reads CASSCQGGKNEQFF. The CDR3 bases are TGTGCCAGCAGTTGCCAGGGGGGGAAGAATGAGCAGTTCTTC.